This T cell receptor beta chain stems from a study of cytomegalovirus exposure and HLA in healthy donors. Vbeta (60) and Jbeta (13) primers were used in the PCR. Here immunoSEQ multiplex PCR was the method, and the copy in TCRdb shows in-frame clones only, minus some. The sample records approximately 120,000 clones, roughly four fifths being singletons. To note about this clone: Its antigen is unidentified.

Overall study results and limits: Around 18,000 TCR beta sequences were associated with HLA alleles at 0.05 false discovery rate in a later analysis.

Trimming pared 0 bases from V and 5 bases from J, leaving 12 bases between. The length of the CDR3 is 14 residues. Germline-derived CDR1 and CDR2 are SGHKS and YYEKEE (reference sequence). The chain joins TRBV5-5 to TRBJ2-7; D perhaps matches TRBD1 (5 bases). The material sequenced was PBMCs. The source of this sequence is a woman between 55 and 75 years old in good health and CMV-seropositive. The CDR3 DNA follows: TGTGCCAGCAGCTTGGGGGGCTGGGGAAACGAGCAGTACTTC. Its protein is CASSLGGWGNEQYF.